These T cell receptor beta chains were read from a single sample in a study of T cell responses to AZD1222 COVID-19 vaccine. Sequencing was performed with immunoSEQ multiplex PCR; in TCRdb, only in-frame clones are kept and a portion is missing. The table has under 200,000 clones, over 80% seen once. The sample in question was peripheral blood, obtained on day 0 of AZD1222 vaccination. These receptors all come from an adult in good health. CDR3s include the opening cysteine and the closing phenylalanine or tryptophan.

TRBJ1-6 TRBV30 CAWSVFGYSDSPLHF
TRBJ2-2 TRBV7-9 CASSLSSGSPGELFF
TRBJ1-6 TRBV4-3 CASSPAWLAGSPLHF
TRBJ2-6 TRBV27 CASSLGTQRFSGANVLTF
TRBJ1-2 TRBV3-1/TRBV3-2 CASSQDPLAFGYGYTF
TRBJ1-4 TRBV5-1 CASSPGGATNEKLFF
TRBJ2-1 TRBV5-4 CASSLGQGTYNEQFF
TRBJ1-2 TRBV2 CASSDVRPYGYTF
TRBJ2-1 TRBV5-5 CASSSWTSGVPGYNEQFF
TRBJ1-4 TRBV7-9 CASSLGTGENEKLFF
TRBJ2-5 TRBV2 CASSGTSGGQETQYF
TRBJ2-3 TRBV6-1 CASSEEDFVAGSGDTQYF
TRBJ1-1 TRBV11-2 CASSLNRGGTEAFF
TRBJ2-7 TRBV5-1 CASSLWGNRENEQYF
TRBJ1-6 TRBV6-2/TRBV6-3 CASSAPTTGVRNSPLHF
TRBJ1-1 TRBV6-5 CASSYSGTTEAFF
TRBJ2-1 TRBV6-1 CASSEPLAGGFREQFF
TRBJ1-5 TRBV7-9 CAYDGTANQPQHF
TRBJ1-6 TRBV11-2 CASSETGGNSPLHF
TRBJ1-3 TRBV7-3 CASSLSAGTGNTIYF
TRBJ1-1 TRBV6-2/TRBV6-3 CASSYSDSRTGAEAFF
TRBJ1-3 TRBV12-3/TRBV12-4 CASSTPRGTIYF
TRBJ2-7 TRBV29-1 CSSPGPGSYEQYF
TRBJ1-4 TRBV2 CASSEALGQLLNEKLFF
TRBJ2-2 TRBV7-2 CASSLDYINTGELFF
TRBJ2-5 TRBV5-1 CASSLLAGGPETQYF
TRBJ1-2 TRBV18 CASSPKDGEYGYTF
TRBJ1-5 TRBV7-9 CASSANTNQPQHF
TRBJ2-3 TRBV27 CASSLIAGGVTDTQYF
TRBJ1-1 TRBV25-1 CASSGQRHTEAFF
TRBJ1-1 TRBV6-1 CASSETGWVVGTEAFF
TRBJ2-5 TRBV7-3 CASSLGPGQQETQYF
TRBJ2-2 TRBV27 CASSPRVGELFF
TRBJ2-3 TRBV5-1 CASSSLGGTDTQYF
TRBJ2-1 TRBV7-3 CASSLRAGDSYNEQFF
TRBJ1-4 TRBV28 CASSLQGAGEKLFF
TRBJ2-7 TRBV24-1 CATSDLRVGYEQYF
TRBJ1-1 TRBV6-5 CASSYSGYRGAGEAFF
TRBJ2-5 TRBV6-2/TRBV6-3 CASSYREQKETQYF
TRBJ1-1 TRBV10-1 CASSMGWATEAFF
TRBJ1-2 TRBV18 CASSPDQDNYGYTF
TRBJ1-1 TRBV28 CASSLWGSDMNTEAFF
TRBJ1-2 TRBV7-8 CASSLSRLAEIYTF
TRBJ1-1 TRBV9 CASSAGGVNTEAFF
TRBJ2-6 TRBV7-3 CASSSNPGANVLTF
TRBJ2-2 TRBV6-2/TRBV6-3 CASSNQPTGELFF
TRBJ1-1 TRBV2 CASSGTGGPNTEAFF
TRBJ1-1 TRBV29-1 CSAGQGEGTEAFF
TRBJ2-5 TRBV6-2/TRBV6-3 CASSYRQGAVRETQYF
TRBJ2-6 TRBV29-1 CSVELSGANVLTF
TRBJ2-7 TRBV12-3/TRBV12-4 CASRPTLGREYF
TRBJ2-5 TRBV10-2 CASSETAGGRETQYF
TRBJ1-4 TRBV5-5 CASSLDIRNEKLFF
TRBJ1-2 TRBV12-3/TRBV12-4 CASLGGGYGYTF
TRBJ2-5 TRBV3-1/TRBV3-2 CASSPSGTSRGETQYF